These 19 T cell receptor beta chains were all obtained from the same sample, sequenced in a study of human T cells and chemical hapten exposure. Noted time point: pre-sensitization, week 0. The treatment here: therapeutic diphenylcyclopropenone sensitization with weekly scalp DPC. TCRdb processed the RACE reads anew with MiXCR; each CDR3 protein has one entry. Here the sample spans approximately 400,000 distinct CDR3 sequences, approximately 5.1% being singletons. Sample: whole blood, taken in connection with sensitization to the hapten diphenylcyclopropenone (DPC). All receptors derive from a woman aged 45-60 years with alopecia areata. Some clones in this sample may be carry-over from other donors' samples.

Many counts were recorded for this clonotype. V is TRBV29-1 and J is TRBJ2-7; possibly TRBD1 for D (5 bases). There are 13 residues in the CDR3. With 6 bases removed from V and 6 bases from J, the gap between germline ends came to 18 bases. CDR1 is SQVTM, CDR2 ANQGSEA, per germline. CDR3 loop: CSVVQGIGSEQYF. The CDR3 coding sequence is TGCAGCGTCGTGCAGGGAATTGGGTCCGAGCAGTACTTC.

This clonotype was found many times. The chain has TRBV6-2 or TRBV6-3 and TRBJ2-1, with 11 bases fitting TRBD2. Germline V gene data show CDR1 as MNHEY and CDR2 as SVGEGT. The CDR3 has 13 residues. Trimming removed 7 bases from V and 7 bases from J; junction bases left unmatched: 3. Written as DNA, the CDR3 is TGTGCCAGCAAGGCTAGCGGGAGGAATGAGCAGTTCTTC. Its translation is CASKASGRNEQFF.

This clonotype was recorded a few times. CDR3 loop: CASSQDSAGKTGELFF. DNA of the CDR3: TGTGCCAGCAGCCAAGATAGCGCAGGGAAGACCGGGGAGCTGTTTTTT. The chain recombines TRBV4-2 with TRBJ2-2; either TRBD1 or TRBD2 may fit D (5 bases each). This CDR3 has 16 residues. Germline CDR1 is LGHNA and CDR2 is YNFKEQ. With 0 bases removed from V and 5 bases from J, the gap between germline ends came to 13 bases.

This clonotype was seen a handful of times. J is TRBJ2-7 and V is TRBV28; D gene unclear. This CDR3 spans 11 amino acids. Trimming shortened V by 3 bases and J by 6 bases, and 6 bases separated the two germline ends. The germline CDR1 and CDR2 sequences are MDHEN and SYDVKM. The CDR3 DNA reads TGTGCCAGCAGTTTTTTGGCCGAGCAGTACTTC. Its translation is CASSFLAEQYF. Looking up the rest from reference TRBV28 and TRBJ2-7 gives the full variable domain: DVKVTQSSRYLVKRTGEKVFLECVQDMDHENMFWYRQDPGLGLRLIYFSYDVKMKEKGDIPEGYSVSREKKERFSLILESASTNQTSMYLCASSFLAEQYFGPGTRLTVT.

In this sample, this clonotype turned up many times. This sequence joins TRBV27 and TRBJ1-5; D is ambiguous. Between the trimmed V and J ends, which lost 4 bases and 0 bases, there was a span of 10 bases. This CDR3 region has 15 residues. The V gene's germline CDR1 is MNHEY and CDR2 SMNVEV (reference sequence). The CDR3 nucleotides read TGTGCCAGCAGTTCTCGAGACGGTAGCAATCAGCCCCAGCATTTT. Translated: CASSSRDGSNQPQHF.

This clonotype was seen a few times. CDR3 region: CASTGGPSDEQFF. The CDR3 DNA reads as TGTGCCAGCACAGGGGGCCCCTCGGATGAGCAGTTCTTC. The J gene is TRBJ2-1, the V gene TRBV10-3; 9 nucleotides match TRBD1. The CDR3 contains 13 residues. V shed 10 bases, J shed 8 bases, and the junction held 9 bases outside the gene matches. Germline values: CDR1 ENHRY, CDR2 SYGVKD.

CDR3 amino acids: CASSEGPDYGYTF. DNA for the CDR3: TGTGCCAGCTCAGAAGGTCCCGACTATGGCTACACCTTC. V is TRBV18 and J is TRBJ1-2, with unresolved D. The CDR3 contains 13 residues. Trimming removed 5 bases from V and 3 bases from J, with 10 bases in between. Germline CDR1 reads KGHSH; CDR2 reads LQKENI.

The rearrangement joins TRBV19 to TRBJ2-1, with TRBD1 matching over 10 bases. The CDR3 has 17 amino acids. Germline CDR1 reads LNHDA; CDR2 reads SQIVND (reference sequence). The V segment lost 2 bases and the J segment 5 bases; nucleotides outside the gene matches: 9. CDR3 nucleotides: TGTGCCAGTAGTATAACTGGGACAGGGGCCGGCCACAATGAGCAGTTCTTC. Amino acids: CASSITGTGAGHNEQFF.

This clonotype was found many times. The genes are TRBV7-8 and TRBJ1-1; 8 positions match TRBD1. Per germline, CDR1 SGHVS and CDR2 FQNEAQ. The CDR3 totals 16 residues. Losses at the gene ends were 5 bases for V and 3 bases for J; bases not matched to a gene: 11. The CDR3 here is CASSIIRGRVDTEAFF. CDR3 DNA: TGTGCCAGCAGCATTATCAGGGGGCGAGTGGACACTGAAGCTTTCTTT.

Worth noting for this clonotype: This could be a read error, since a much larger clone is one nucleotide away. The V and J genes are TRBV2 and TRBJ2-2; maybe TRBD1 (6 bases). V was shortened by 5 bases and J by 5 bases, with 9 bases between the two germline ends. From germline, CDR1 is SNHLY and CDR2 FYNNEI. The CDR3 length is 13 residues. The CDR3 spells CASSHQGTGELFF. The CDR3 DNA follows: TGTGCCAGCAGTCATCAGGGGACCGGGGAGCTGTTTTTT. Complete variable domain (other parts from reference TRBV2 and TRBJ2-2): EPEVTQTPSHQVTQMGQEVILRCVPISNHLYFYWYRQILGQKVEFLVSFYNNEISEKSEIFDDQFSVERPDGSNFTLKIRSTKLEDSAMYFCASSHQGTGELFFGEGSRLTVL.

This clonotype was recorded at least ten times. V is TRBV20-1 and J is TRBJ2-3, with 9 bases lining up with TRBD1. Germline loops: CDR1 DFQATT, CDR2 SNEGSKA (reference sequence). CDR3 size: 13 residues. V dropped 5 bases and J dropped 0; count of bases not matched to a gene: 0. For the CDR3, the DNA is TGCAGTGCTGGACAGGGGAGCACAGATACGCAGTATTTT. Protein: CSAGQGSTDTQYF.

This clonotype was detected only a few times. This sequence joins TRBV5-1 and TRBJ2-7, with D perhaps TRBD1 or TRBD2 (5 bases each). CDR3 length: 14 residues. Trimming cost V 4 bases and J 3 bases, with 14 bases left between them. Per germline, CDR1 SGHRS and CDR2 YFSETQ. The chain's CDR3 is CASSPRDRRYEQYF. The CDR3 nucleotides read TGCGCCAGCAGCCCCCGGGACCGCCGCTACGAGCAGTACTTC.

This clonotype appeared a few times. The chain employs TRBV6-1 and TRBJ2-1; maybe TRBD2 (5 bases). The CDR3 totals 13 residues. Germline V gene data show CDR1 as MNHNS and CDR2 as SASEGT. The ends were cut back, 9 bases at V and 3 bases at J, with 12 bases in the middle. The DNA of the CDR3 is TGTGCCAGTTTGAGTAGCGTCTACAATGAGCAGTTCTTC. This codes for CASLSSVYNEQFF.

The J gene is TRBJ2-1, the V gene TRBV25-1, with 11 bases fitting TRBD1. The CDR3 sequence is 14 residues long. CDR1 is MGHDK, CDR2 SYGVNS, per germline. J gave up 6 bases and V 8 bases, and 6 bases lay outside the gene matches. The DNA of the CDR3 is TGTGCCAGCGCCGGGACAGGGGGTTTCAATGAGCAGTTCTTC. This translates into CASAGTGGFNEQFF.

There are a few counts of this clonotype. The V and J genes are TRBV29-1 and TRBJ2-5; D remains unclear. V was clipped by 2 bases and J by 2 bases, with 12 bases between them. Germline V lookup: CDR1 SQVTM, CDR2 ANQGSEA. The CDR3 sequence is 14 residues long. As DNA, the CDR3 is TGCAGCGTTGAATATCTGGGCAGACAAGAGACCCAGTACTTC. Its protein is CSVEYLGRQETQYF.

This clonotype has ten or more counts. This rearrangement joins TRBV9 to TRBJ2-1; D is possibly TRBD2 (6 bases). The CDR3 runs 13 residues. V lost 3 bases, J lost 4 bases, and 8 bases lay in between. Germline V gene lookup returns CDR1 SGDLS and CDR2 YYNGEE. The CDR3 nucleotides read TGTGCCAGCAGCGCAGGACTATACAATGAGCAGTTCTTC. It is translated as CASSAGLYNEQFF. Full variable domain (remainder filled in from reference TRBV9 and TRBJ2-1): DSGVTQTPKHLITATGQRVTLRCSPRSGDLSVYWYQQSLDQGLQFLIQYYNGEERAKGNILERFSAQQFPDLHSELNLSSLELGDSALYFCASSAGLYNEQFFGPGTRLTVL.

This clonotype appeared many times. This chain joins TRBV20-1 and TRBJ2-3, with 8 nucleotides matching TRBD2. The CDR3 extends over 14 amino acids. The trim removed 6 bases at V and 6 bases at J, leaving 11 bases unmatched. The V gene's germline CDR1 is DFQATT and CDR2 SNEGSKA (reference sequence). CDR3 sequence: CSAKRAGGQDTQYF. The CDR3 region has the DNA TGCAGTGCCAAGAGGGCGGGGGGCCAGGATACGCAGTATTTT.

This rearrangement joins TRBV12-3 or TRBV12-4 to TRBJ1-5; 8 nucleotides agree with TRBD1. V was pared by 4 bases and J by 3 bases, with 2 bases of the junction left unmatched. This CDR3 spans 14 amino acids. In DNA, the CDR3 is TGTGCCAGCAGTTACCAGGGGGCCAATCAGCCCCAGCATTTT. Its protein is CASSYQGANQPQHF.

The genes are TRBV7-9 and TRBJ2-1; D perhaps matches TRBD1 (6 bases). CDR3 length: 16 amino acids. The V gene lost 5 bases and the J gene lost 3 bases, with 17 bases spanning the gap. Germline V gene data show CDR1 as SEHNR and CDR2 as FQNEAQ (reference sequence). CDR3 DNA: TGTGCCAGCAGCCAAGGGGGAGTAGCGTTCTACAATGAGCAGTTCTTC. Protein: CASSQGGVAFYNEQFF.